One sample yielded the 11 T cell receptor beta chains listed below, sequenced in a study of blood T cell repertoires in COVID-19 (dated by TCRdb to the early 2020s). Library preparation was by the immunoSEQ multiplex PCR assay. This is the immuneACCESS table as TCRdb keeps it, with only in-frame sequences that have V and J called. A part of the clones is gone; compared with another copy, unresolved V genes explain less than half, and the rest is unexplained. The sample table contains 490,000 or so clones; only one count was recorded for roughly 90% of them. The ten most abundant clones make up less than 2% of the sample. Sequencing was performed on PBMCs or T cells enriched from blood (not recorded which). These receptors were collected from a woman between 35 and 50 years old who had recovered from COVID-19.

The gene calls are TRBV6-4 and TRBJ1-5, with TRBD1 matching 8 bases. The CDR3 has 15 amino acids. The trim removed 5 bases at V and 0 bases at J, leaving 3 bases unmatched. The germline V gene has CDR1 MRHNA and CDR2 SNTAGT. DNA of the CDR3: TGTGCCAGCAGTACGACAGGGGATAGCAATCAGCCCCAGCATTTT. Protein product: CASSTTGDSNQPQHF.

J is TRBJ2-7 and V is TRBV7-2; the D gene is possibly TRBD2 (6 bases). The CDR3 has 14 amino acids. Germline CDR1 and CDR2: SGHTA and FQGNSA. The ends were cut back, 5 bases at V and 0 bases at J, with 11 bases in the middle. DNA of the CDR3: TGTGCCAGCAGCCCCGCACTAGCCTCCTACGAGCAGTACTTC. Protein: CASSPALASYEQYF.

Comment on this clone: One junction end does not reproduce the germline sequence, and a read error may be involved. The genes are TRBV3-1 (or the pseudogene TRBV3-2) and TRBJ2-5; 8 bases agree with TRBD2. CDR3 length: 11 amino acids. Germline V CDR1 and CDR2: LGHDT, YNNKEL (reference sequence). DNA of the CDR3: TGTGCCAGCAGTTTGAGCGGGAGTAAGCACTTC. Translating it yields CASSLSGSKHF.

CDR3 residues: CASSRLVIYEQYF. Written as DNA, the CDR3 is TGTGCCAGCAGCCGACTAGTCATCTACGAGCAGTACTTC. The chain uses TRBV11-2 and TRBJ2-7; TRBD2 might be the D (6 bases). Germline lookup yields CDR1 SGHAT and CDR2 FQNNGV. This CDR3 is built from 13 residues. V was clipped by 5 bases and J by 3 bases, with 11 bases between them. Supplemented by reference TRBV11-2 and TRBJ2-7, the full variable domain reads EAGVAQSPRYKIIEKRQSVAFWCNPISGHATLYWYQQILGQGPKLLIQFQNNGVVDDSQLPKDRFSAERLKGVDSTLKIQPAKLEDSAVYLCASSRLVIYEQYFGPGTRLTVT.

V gene TRBV15 combines with J gene TRBJ1-2; 8 bases map to TRBD1. Germline V gene lookup returns CDR1 LNHNV and CDR2 YYDKDF (reference sequence). After removal of 3 bases from V and 4 bases from J, the junction contained 4 bases not matched to a gene. The CDR3 totals 14 residues. The CDR3 nucleotides read TGTGCCACCAGCAGGGGAGACAGGGGCTATGGCTACACCTTC. Encoded protein: CATSRGDRGYGYTF.

V and J are TRBV5-1 and TRBJ2-7; 10 positions agree with TRBD1. The CDR3 covers 17 residues. Germline-derived CDR1 and CDR2 are SGHRS and YFSETQ. Unmatched junction bases numbered 10, after V lost 4 bases and J lost 0 bases. CDR3 DNA: TGCGCCAGCAGCCAAATCCCCTGGACAGGGGGCTCCTACGAGCAGTACTTC. Protein product: CASSQIPWTGGSYEQYF.

The chain links TRBV7-2 to TRBJ1-5; 12 bases match TRBD1. This CDR3 has 16 amino acids. Germline lookup yields CDR1 SGHTA and CDR2 FQGNSA. Losses at the gene ends were 2 bases for V and 5 bases for J; bases not matched to a gene: 4. The CDR3 DNA is TGTGCCAGCAGCTTAACCGGGACAGGGGGCTATCAGCCCCAGCATTTT. It yields the protein CASSLTGTGGYQPQHF.

The rearrangement joins TRBV6-5 to TRBJ1-2; tentative D call: TRBD1 (6 bases). V lost 4 bases to trimming and J lost 2 bases, with 17 bases between them. The CDR3 has 16 amino acids. The V gene's germline CDR1 is MNHEY and CDR2 SVGAGI. The CDR3 DNA follows: TGTGCCAGCAGTTTCCGGCGGGGGACAAAGAACTATGGCTACACCTTC. This sequence encodes CASSFRRGTKNYGYTF.

Concerning this clone: One end of the junction fails to match germline, which may point to a read error. The chain employs TRBV29-1 and TRBJ2-1; tentatively, D is TRBD2 (7 bases). CDR1 is SQVTM, CDR2 ANQGSEA, per germline. The CDR3 extends over 14 amino acids. The chain's CDR3 is CSTKRGGTYNEQFF. In DNA, the CDR3 is TGCAGCACTAAGAGGGGGGGGACCTATAATGAGCAGTTCTTC.

This clone is a singleton in its sample. This chain connects TRBV9 to TRBJ2-1; perhaps TRBD2 as D (6 bases). The V and J ends lost 4 bases and 6 bases respectively, with 17 bases between them. Germline CDR1 SGDLS, CDR2 YYNGEE. The CDR3 covers 15 residues. As DNA, the CDR3 is TGTGCCAGCAGCCCCTTGAGCGGGCCTTTCAATGAGCAGTTCTTC. Translated, it gives CASSPLSGPFNEQFF. Filled out from reference TRBV9 and TRBJ2-1, the complete variable domain reads DSGVTQTPKHLITATGQRVTLRCSPRSGDLSVYWYQQSLDQGLQFLIQYYNGEERAKGNILERFSAQQFPDLHSELNLSSLELGDSALYFCASSPLSGPFNEQFFGPGTRLTVL.

In its sample, this clone was seen once. The rearrangement links TRBV28 to TRBJ2-3; D is undetermined. CDR3 size: 12 residues. Germline assignment: CDR1 MDHEN and CDR2 SYDVKM. The V end was cut by 6 bases, the J end by 6 bases, with 10 bases between. As DNA, the CDR3 is TGTGCCAGCAGCCGTAGCCCGGATACGCAGTATTTT. Translation: CASSRSPDTQYF.